This T cell receptor beta chain was identified in a study of human thymus T cells. With 4 bases clipped from V and 7 bases from J, the junction kept 13 bases outside the gene matches. CDR1 is MNHEY and CDR2 is SMNVEV in the germline V gene (reference sequence). The length of the CDR3 is 17 residues. Study outcomes and limitations: Related reports documented highly overlapping thymic repertoires among unrelated individuals. Apparent bias marked the V and J gene usage of thymic and blood repertoires.

From resections taken during corrective heart surgery, the thymus tissue was obtained. Healthy Finnish infants undergoing corrective surgery for congenital heart defects were used as donors. Assay used: immunoSEQ multiplex PCR; TCRdb lists only in-frame clones, some missing. The table includes roughly 77,000 clones, 85% to 95% detected once. A note on this clone: Antigen: not known.

This clonotype originated in a girl younger than two with a congenital heart defect but otherwise immunologically healthy. Sequenced sample: thymus tissue. The chain is built from TRBV27 and TRBJ1-5; 10 bases agree with TRBD1. In nucleotides, the CDR3 is TGTGCCAGCAGTTCTTCCGGGACAGGGGAAAAAGGGCAGCCCCAGCATTTT. Its translation is CASSSSGTGEKGQPQHF.